This T cell receptor beta chain was obtained from a study of blood T cell repertoires in COVID-19 (dated by TCRdb to 2019 to 2021). With respect to the entire study: Samples from collaborators originated in the United States, Italy and Spain and spanned both the acute and convalescent phases of COVID-19. Where available, HLA class I and class II types were taken from metadata supplied by the sample provider and were not determined by assay-based typing. The dataset comprised deeply sampled blood TCRbeta repertoires from subjects exposed to, actively infected with, or recovered from COVID-19. The material from the prospective study consisted of cDNA or gDNA derived from T cells, B-cell-depleted T cells, or PBMCs. Sample metadata almost always included a de-identified subject ID, COVID-19 status, age in years and sex. The samples were drawn from two sources: the first 160 participants of the ongoing ImmuneRACE study, and approximately 1,300 subjects contributed by 6 global collaborators. A freely available public database, intended as a resource for researchers studying the immune response to SARS-CoV-2, is where the repertoires were released. Paper-wide results and their limitations: Clinical and demographic metadata were provided uncurated, with the amount varying by source and participant.

TCRbeta CDR3 regions were amplified from genomic DNA by means of the immunoSEQ Assay, a bias-controlled multiplex PCR. The original pipeline was this. Nucleated cell counts per sample were estimated from amplification of reference gene primers within the assay. Sequence reads were collapsed and filtered to measure the absolute abundance of every unique TCRbeta CDR3 rearrangement. Productive Simpson clonality was computed per sample as the square root of Simpson's diversity index over productive rearrangements. TCRdb limited this immuneACCESS table to in-frame rearrangements with V and J called. A share of clones is missing; checked studies link under half to unresolved V genes, and the rest is unexplained. That table supplies the V and J calls and clone size; D and trimming were determined from the DNA. Counted in this sample were around 120,000 clones; about two thirds of them appeared once. The ten largest clones add up to around 0.9% of the sample.

Collaborating institutions collected whole blood in K2EDTA tubes following their own protocols. For TCRbeta analysis, collaborator samples were shipped as frozen whole blood, as isolated PBMCs, or as DNA extracted from either sample type. This clone showed up just a few times. The antigen this receptor binds is unknown. Within one base of it there is no much larger clone, and no base qualities were kept. Sequenced: peripheral blood. The receptor was isolated from a human donor with acute or convalescent COVID-19. The donor label of this sample is uncertain.

The CDR3 protein: CASSPDGTGGPAFF. The sequenced DNA: TGTGCCAGCTCGCCAGACGGGACAGGGGGGCCAGCTTTCTTT. The sequence is built from TRBV18 and TRBJ1-1, and 11 junction bases match TRBD1. The germline V gene provides CDR1 KGHSH and CDR2 LQKENI. The CDR3 measures 14 amino acids from cysteine to phenylalanine. Solely the CDR3 DNA is kept, with 42 bases framed from the first base. V ends up 6 bases short and J 10 bases short, with an unmatched junction base count of 10.